Below, one TCR beta chain is given with its context. Individuals aged 18 to 89 years were recruited from roughly 22 US areas. With 7 bases clipped from V and 1 base from J, the junction kept 9 bases outside the gene matches. The CDR3 is made up of 15 amino acids. Germline V lookup: CDR1 SGHRS, CDR2 YFSETQ. These data originate in a study of blood T cell repertoires in COVID-19. The wider study: Samples representing acute and convalescent COVID-19 were sourced from the United States, Italy and Spain. T cells, B-cell-depleted T cells, or PBMCs provided the cDNA or gDNA that served as material.

In the source study's methods: The assay estimated nucleated cells by amplifying reference gene primers. Measured with immunoSEQ multiplex PCR; TCRdb has only the in-frame clones, and not every one. V, J and clone size reflect that table, while D and trimming were determined from the DNA. The table lists roughly 240,000 clones, around 85% of them singletons, with 9.1% in the top ten. This receptor was identified in a woman between 50 and 59 years old with acute COVID-19. The V gene is TRBV5-1, the J gene TRBJ1-1; 8 bases fit TRBD1. The sample consisted of PBMCs or T cells enriched from blood (not recorded which). CDR3 sequence (DNA): TGCGCCAGCCGGGTAAGGGGGACAGGGAACACTGAAGCTTTCTTT. It yields the protein CASRVRGTGNTEAFF.